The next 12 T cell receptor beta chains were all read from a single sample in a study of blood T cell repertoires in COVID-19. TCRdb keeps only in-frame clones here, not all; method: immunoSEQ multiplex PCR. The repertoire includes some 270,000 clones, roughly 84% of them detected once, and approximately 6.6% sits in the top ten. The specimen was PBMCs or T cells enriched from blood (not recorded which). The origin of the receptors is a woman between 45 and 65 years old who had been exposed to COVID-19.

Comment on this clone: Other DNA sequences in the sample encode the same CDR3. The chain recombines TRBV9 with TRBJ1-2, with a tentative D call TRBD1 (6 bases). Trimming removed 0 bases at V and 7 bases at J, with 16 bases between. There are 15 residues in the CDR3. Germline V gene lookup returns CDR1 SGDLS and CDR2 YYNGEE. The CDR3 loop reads CASSVGDRPRGGYTF. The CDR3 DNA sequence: TGTGCCAGCAGCGTAGGTGACAGGCCGAGGGGTGGCTACACCTTC.

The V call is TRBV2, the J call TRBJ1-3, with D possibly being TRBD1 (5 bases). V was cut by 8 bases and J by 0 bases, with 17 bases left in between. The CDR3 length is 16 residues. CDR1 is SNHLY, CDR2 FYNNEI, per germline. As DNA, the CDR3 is TGTGCCAGCTCTCCCCCCGCAGGGTACTCTGGAAACACCATATATTTT. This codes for CASSPPAGYSGNTIYF.

The CDR3 DNA is TGTGCCAGCAGCTTAGTTATGACAGGGATCGACAATGAGCAGTTCTTC. The encoded protein is CASSLVMTGIDNEQFF. The J gene is TRBJ2-1, the V gene TRBV7-9, with 7 bases aligning to TRBD1. CDR3 length: 16 residues. Germline V gives CDR1 SEHNR, CDR2 FQNEAQ (reference sequence). J lost 5 bases, V lost 1 base, and 8 bases had no gene match.

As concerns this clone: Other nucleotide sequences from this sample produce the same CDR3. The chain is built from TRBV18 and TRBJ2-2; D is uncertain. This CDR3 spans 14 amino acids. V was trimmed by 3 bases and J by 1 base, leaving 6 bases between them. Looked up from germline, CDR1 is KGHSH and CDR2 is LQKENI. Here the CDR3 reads CASSPRQNTGELFF. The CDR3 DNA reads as TGTGCCAGCTCACCCCGACAGAACACCGGGGAGCTGTTTTTT.

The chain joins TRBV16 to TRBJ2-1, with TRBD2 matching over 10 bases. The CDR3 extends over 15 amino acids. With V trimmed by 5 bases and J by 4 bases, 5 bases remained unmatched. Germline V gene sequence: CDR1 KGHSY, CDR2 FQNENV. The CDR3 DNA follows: TGTGCCAGCAGCACCACTAGCGGGATATACAATGAGCAGTTCTTC. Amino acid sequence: CASSTTSGIYNEQFF.

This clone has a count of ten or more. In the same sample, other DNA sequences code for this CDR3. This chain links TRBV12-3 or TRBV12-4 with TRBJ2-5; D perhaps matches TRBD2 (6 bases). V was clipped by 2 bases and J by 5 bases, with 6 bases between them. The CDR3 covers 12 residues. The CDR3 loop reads CASSLRGETQYF. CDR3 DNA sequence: TGTGCCAGCAGTTTACGGGGGGAGACCCAGTACTTC.

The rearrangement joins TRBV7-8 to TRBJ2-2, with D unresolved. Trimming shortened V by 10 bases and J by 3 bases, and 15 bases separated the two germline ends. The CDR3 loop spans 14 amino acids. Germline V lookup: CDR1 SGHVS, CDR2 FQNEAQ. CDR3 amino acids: CATPEGDYTGELFF. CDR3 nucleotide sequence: TGTGCCACCCCCGAAGGTGACTACACCGGGGAGCTGTTTTTT.

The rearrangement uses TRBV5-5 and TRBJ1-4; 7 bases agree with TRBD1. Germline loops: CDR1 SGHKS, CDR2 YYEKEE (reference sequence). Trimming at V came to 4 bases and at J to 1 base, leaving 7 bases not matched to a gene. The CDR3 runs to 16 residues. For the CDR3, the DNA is TGTGCCAGCAGCCCAGGGACAGAGAGAACTAATGAAAAACTGTTTTTT. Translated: CASSPGTERTNEKLFF.

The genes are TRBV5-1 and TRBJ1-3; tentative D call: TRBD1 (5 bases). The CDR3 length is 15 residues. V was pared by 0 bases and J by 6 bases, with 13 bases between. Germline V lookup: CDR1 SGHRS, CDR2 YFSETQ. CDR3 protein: CASSLVPRAENTIYF. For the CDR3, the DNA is TGCGCCAGCAGCTTGGTCCCCAGGGCAGAAAACACCATATATTTT.

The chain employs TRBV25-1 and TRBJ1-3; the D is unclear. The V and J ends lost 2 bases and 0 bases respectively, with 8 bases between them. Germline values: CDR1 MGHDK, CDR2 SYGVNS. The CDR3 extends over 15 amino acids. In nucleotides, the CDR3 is TGTGCCAGCAGTGAAGGCCCACCCTCTGGAAACACCATATATTTT. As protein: CASSEGPPSGNTIYF.

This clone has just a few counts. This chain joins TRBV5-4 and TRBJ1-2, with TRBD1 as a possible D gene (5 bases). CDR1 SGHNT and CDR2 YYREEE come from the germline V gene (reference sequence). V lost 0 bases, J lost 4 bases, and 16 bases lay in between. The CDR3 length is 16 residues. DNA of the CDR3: TGTGCCAGCAGCTTGGTTGCGCCAGGGAATCCCTATGGCTACACCTTC. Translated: CASSLVAPGNPYGYTF. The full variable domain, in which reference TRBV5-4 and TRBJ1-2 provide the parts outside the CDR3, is ETGVTQSPTHLIKTRGQQVTLRCSSQSGHNTVSWYQQALGQGPQFIFQYYREEENGRGNFPPRFSGLQFPNYSSELNVNALELDDSALYLCASSLVAPGNPYGYTFGSGTRLTVV.

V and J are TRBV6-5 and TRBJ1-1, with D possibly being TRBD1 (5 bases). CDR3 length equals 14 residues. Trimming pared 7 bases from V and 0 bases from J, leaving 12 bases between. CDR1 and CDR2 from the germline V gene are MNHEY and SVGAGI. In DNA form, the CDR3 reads TGTGCCAGCAAATCACAGGAATTGAACACTGAAGCTTTCTTT. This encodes CASKSQELNTEAFF.